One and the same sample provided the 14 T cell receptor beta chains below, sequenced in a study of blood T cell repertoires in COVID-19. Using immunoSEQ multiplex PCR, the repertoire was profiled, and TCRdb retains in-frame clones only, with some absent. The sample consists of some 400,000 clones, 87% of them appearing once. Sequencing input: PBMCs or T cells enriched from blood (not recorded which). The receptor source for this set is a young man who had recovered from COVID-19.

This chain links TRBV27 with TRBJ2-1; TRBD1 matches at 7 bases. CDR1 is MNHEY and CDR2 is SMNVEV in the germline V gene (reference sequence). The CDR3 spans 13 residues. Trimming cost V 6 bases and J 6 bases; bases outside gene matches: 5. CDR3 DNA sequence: TGTGCCAGCAGGCTAGACAGGGCCAATGAGCAGTTCTTC. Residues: CASRLDRANEQFF.

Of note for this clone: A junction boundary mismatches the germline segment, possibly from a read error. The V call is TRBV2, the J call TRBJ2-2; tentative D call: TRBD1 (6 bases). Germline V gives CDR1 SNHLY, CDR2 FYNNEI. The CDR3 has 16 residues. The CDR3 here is CASSEVGQINTGKLFF. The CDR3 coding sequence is TGTGCCAGCAGTGAAGTGGGACAAATAAACACCGGGAAGCTGTTTTTT.

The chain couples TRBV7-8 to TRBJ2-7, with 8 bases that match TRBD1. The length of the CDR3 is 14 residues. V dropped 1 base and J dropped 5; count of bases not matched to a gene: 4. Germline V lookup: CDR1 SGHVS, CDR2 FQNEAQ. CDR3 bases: TGTGCCAGCAGCTTAGGGACAGGGTTCCACGAGCAGTACTTC. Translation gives CASSLGTGFHEQYF.

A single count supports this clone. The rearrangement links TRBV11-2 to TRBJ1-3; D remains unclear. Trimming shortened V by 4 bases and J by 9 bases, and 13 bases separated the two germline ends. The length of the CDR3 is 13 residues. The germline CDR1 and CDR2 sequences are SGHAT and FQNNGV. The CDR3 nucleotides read TGTGCCAGCAGCTCAGACCACTATCCCACCATATATTTT. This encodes CASSSDHYPTIYF.

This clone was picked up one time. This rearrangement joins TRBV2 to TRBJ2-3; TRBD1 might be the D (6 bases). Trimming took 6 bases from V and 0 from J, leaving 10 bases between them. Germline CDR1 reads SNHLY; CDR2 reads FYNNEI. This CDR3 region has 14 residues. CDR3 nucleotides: TGTGCCAGCAGGGGGACACCTAGCACAGATACGCAGTATTTT. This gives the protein CASRGTPSTDTQYF.

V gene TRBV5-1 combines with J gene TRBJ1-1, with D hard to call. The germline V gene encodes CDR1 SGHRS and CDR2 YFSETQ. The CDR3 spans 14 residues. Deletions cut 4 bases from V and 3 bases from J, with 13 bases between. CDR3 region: CASSRLGGDTEAFF. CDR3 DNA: TGCGCCAGCAGCCGGCTCGGCGGCGACACTGAAGCTTTCTTT. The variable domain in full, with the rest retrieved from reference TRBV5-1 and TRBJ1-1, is KAGVTQTPRYLIKTRGQQVTLSCSPISGHRSVSWYQQTPGQGLQFLFEYFSETQRNKGNFPGRFSGRQFSNSRSEMNVSTLELGDSALYLCASSRLGGDTEAFFGQGTRLTVV.

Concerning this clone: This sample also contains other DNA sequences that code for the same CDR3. The CDR3 spells CASSVGGRETQYF. Written as DNA, the CDR3 is TGTGCCAGCAGCGTAGGGGGGCGGGAGACCCAGTACTTC. This chain connects TRBV9 to TRBJ2-5; TRBD1 might be the D (6 bases). The V and J ends lost 0 bases and 5 bases respectively, with 8 bases between them. Germline CDR1 is SGDLS and CDR2 is YYNGEE. The CDR3 extends over 13 amino acids.

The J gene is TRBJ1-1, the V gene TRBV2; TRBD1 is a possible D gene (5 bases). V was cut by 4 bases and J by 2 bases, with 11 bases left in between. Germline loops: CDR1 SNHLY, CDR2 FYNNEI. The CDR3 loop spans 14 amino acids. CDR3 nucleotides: TGTGCCAGCAGTGTATTGGGGGGTAACACTGAAGCTTTCTTT. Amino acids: CASSVLGGNTEAFF.

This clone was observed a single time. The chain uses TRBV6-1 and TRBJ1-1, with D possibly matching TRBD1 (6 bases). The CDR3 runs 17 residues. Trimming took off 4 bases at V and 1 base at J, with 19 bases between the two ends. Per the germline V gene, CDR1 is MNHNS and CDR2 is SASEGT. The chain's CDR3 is CASSATGWGMGNTEAFF. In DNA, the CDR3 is TGTGCCAGCAGTGCAACAGGGTGGGGGATGGGGAACACTGAAGCTTTCTTT.

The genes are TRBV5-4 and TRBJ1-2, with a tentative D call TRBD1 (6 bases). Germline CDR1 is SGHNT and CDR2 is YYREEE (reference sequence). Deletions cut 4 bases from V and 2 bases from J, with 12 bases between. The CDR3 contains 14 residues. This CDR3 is CASSPPQGNYGYTF. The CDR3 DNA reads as TGTGCCAGCAGCCCCCCGCAGGGGAACTATGGCTACACCTTC. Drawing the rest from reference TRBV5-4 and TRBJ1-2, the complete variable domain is ETGVTQSPTHLIKTRGQQVTLRCSSQSGHNTVSWYQQALGQGPQFIFQYYREEENGRGNFPPRFSGLQFPNYSSELNVNALELDDSALYLCASSPPQGNYGYTFGSGTRLTVV.

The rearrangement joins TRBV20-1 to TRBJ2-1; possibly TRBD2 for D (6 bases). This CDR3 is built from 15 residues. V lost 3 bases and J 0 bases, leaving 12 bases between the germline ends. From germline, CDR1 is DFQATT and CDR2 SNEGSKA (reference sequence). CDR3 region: CSASHGGSSYNEQFF. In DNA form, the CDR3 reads TGCAGTGCTAGTCATGGGGGGAGCTCCTACAATGAGCAGTTCTTC.

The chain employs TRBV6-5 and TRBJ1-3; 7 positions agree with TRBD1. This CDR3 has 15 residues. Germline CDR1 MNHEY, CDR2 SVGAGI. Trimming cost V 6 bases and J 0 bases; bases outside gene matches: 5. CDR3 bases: TGTGCCAGCAGACTTACAGGGGACTCTGGAAACACCATATATTTT. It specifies CASRLTGDSGNTIYF.

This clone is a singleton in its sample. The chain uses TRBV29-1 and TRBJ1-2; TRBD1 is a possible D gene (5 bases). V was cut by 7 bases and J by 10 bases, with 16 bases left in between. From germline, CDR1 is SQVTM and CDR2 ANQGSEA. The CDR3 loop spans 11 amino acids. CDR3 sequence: CSEPSRGHYTF. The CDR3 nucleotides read TGCAGCGAGCCCTCAAGGGGTCACTACACCTTC.

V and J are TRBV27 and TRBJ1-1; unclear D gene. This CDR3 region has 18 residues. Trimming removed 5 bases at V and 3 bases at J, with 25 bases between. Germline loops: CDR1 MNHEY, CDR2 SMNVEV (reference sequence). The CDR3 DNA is TGTGCCAGCAGTCCATGGCTCTCCAGAGGGCAAGCCTACACTGAAGCTTTCTTT. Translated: CASSPWLSRGQAYTEAFF.